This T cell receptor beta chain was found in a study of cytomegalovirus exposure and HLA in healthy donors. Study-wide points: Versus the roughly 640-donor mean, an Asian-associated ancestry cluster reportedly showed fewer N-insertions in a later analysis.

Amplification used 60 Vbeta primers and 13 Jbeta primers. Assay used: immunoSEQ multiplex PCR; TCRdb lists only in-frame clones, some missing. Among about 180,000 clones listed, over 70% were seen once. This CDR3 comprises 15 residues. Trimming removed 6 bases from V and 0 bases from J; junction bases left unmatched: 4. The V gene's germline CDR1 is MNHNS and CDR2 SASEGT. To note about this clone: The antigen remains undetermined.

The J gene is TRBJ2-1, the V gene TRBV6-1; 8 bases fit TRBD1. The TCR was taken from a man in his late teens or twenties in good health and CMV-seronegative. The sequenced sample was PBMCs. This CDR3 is CASSRGTGSYNEQFF. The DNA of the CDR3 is TGTGCCAGCAGCCGCGGGACAGGCTCCTACAATGAGCAGTTCTTC.